The rows below give T cell receptor beta chains drawn from one sample of a study of cytomegalovirus exposure and HLA in healthy donors. Method: immunoSEQ multiplex PCR; TCRdb's copy keeps in-frame clones and lacks some. The table records some 150,000 clones, over 80% of them present only once. The sample taken for sequencing was PBMCs. These TCRs come from a man aged 18 to 30 in good health and CMV-seropositive. Each CDR3 is given with its conserved first and last residue. Clone size is stated in some rows and not others, as once, few, many or a class when expanded.

V gene: TRBV6-5; J gene: TRBJ1-2; clone size: NA; CDR3 protein: CASSSRRGRNHYGYTF
V gene: TRBV4-1; J gene: TRBJ2-1; clone size: NA; CDR3 protein: CASSLSGGGYNEQFF
V gene: TRBV10-3; J gene: TRBJ2-7; clone size: many; CDR3 protein: CAISDARASGDYEQYF
V gene: TRBV19; J gene: TRBJ2-6; clone size: once; CDR3 protein: CASSIPGGAGANVLTF
V gene: TRBV7-9; J gene: TRBJ2-1; clone size: NA; CDR3 protein: CASSPAGGSYNEQFF
V gene: TRBV13; J gene: TRBJ2-7; clone size: NA; CDR3 protein: CASSSTGAYEQYF
V gene: TRBV12-5; J gene: TRBJ2-7; clone size: NA; CDR3 protein: CASGLVLAREASYEQYF
V gene: TRBV19; J gene: TRBJ1-5; clone size: once; CDR3 protein: CASSMRTHLQENQPQHF
V gene: TRBV11-2; J gene: TRBJ1-2; clone size: NA; CDR3 protein: CASSPRGSHGYTF
V gene: TRBV5-5; J gene: TRBJ1-4; clone size: once; CDR3 protein: CASSTDRGREEKLFF
V gene: TRBV10-3; J gene: TRBJ1-2; clone size: few; CDR3 protein: CATKGQSYGYTF
V gene: TRBV19; J gene: TRBJ1-6; clone size: NA; CDR3 protein: CASSMTPRTDNSPLHF
V gene: TRBV5-6; J gene: TRBJ1-4; clone size: NA; CDR3 protein: CASSLAGTGYEKLFF
V gene: TRBV27; J gene: TRBJ2-1; clone size: NA; CDR3 protein: CASSLGGSGYNEQFF
V gene: TRBV6-5; J gene: TRBJ1-4; clone size: NA; CDR3 protein: CASSYSSLKTNEKLFF
V gene: TRBV25-1; J gene: TRBJ2-1; clone size: NA; CDR3 protein: CASSDLRQGNEQFF
V gene: TRBV13; J gene: TRBJ2-3; clone size: NA; CDR3 protein: CASSRNRDRGLAGEKDTQYF
V gene: TRBV5-1; J gene: TRBJ2-2; clone size: NA; CDR3 protein: CASTEPLGGAGTGELFF
V gene: TRBV10-1; J gene: TRBJ2-7; clone size: NA; CDR3 protein: CASSPRDKLYEQYF
V gene: TRBV7-8; J gene: TRBJ2-2; clone size: NA; CDR3 protein: CASSPTSRGELFF
V gene: TRBV4-2; J gene: TRBJ2-3; clone size: NA; CDR3 protein: CASSQERTLQDTQYF
V gene: TRBV6-6; J gene: TRBJ2-7; clone size: NA; CDR3 protein: CASSIATEPERQYF